Given below is one T cell receptor (beta chain) in context. Its antigen is unknown. Combined were second doses at about 4 or about 12 weeks. This record comes from a study of T cell responses to AZD1222 COVID-19 vaccine. General observations from the study: Clonal diversity was possibly underestimated; the donors were predominantly white British and more often female. Spike-specific TCRs gained breadth and depth after people received two AZD1222 doses. Spike as a whole was targeted by vaccine-associated CD4 TCRs, dominant at 160-218 and 743-854.

Trimming cost V 5 bases and J 4 bases, with 17 bases left between them. Looked up from germline, CDR1 is SGHTA and CDR2 is FQGNSA. The CDR3 spans 15 residues. Here immunoSEQ multiplex PCR was the method, and the copy in TCRdb shows in-frame clones only, minus some. The data hold approximately 150,000 clones, with about 86% observed a single time. This chain connects TRBV7-2 to TRBJ1-2; D remains ambiguous. This specimen was peripheral blood, taken 28 days after the second AZD1222 dose. This receptor was obtained from an adult who received the AZD1222 COVID-19 vaccine. Here the CDR3 reads CASSLNRSPPYGYTF. CDR3 in DNA: TGTGCCAGCAGCCTGAACCGTTCTCCCCCCTATGGCTACACCTTC.